The 3 T cell receptor beta chains below come from one sample, sequenced in a study of shared clonotypes between healthy human individuals. Produced via immunoSEQ multiplex PCR; TCRdb's table is partial and in-frame only. The sample holds about 1 million clones, approximately 80% seen once. The sample taken for sequencing was memory CD4+ T cells from PBMCs. Subset meaning: CD45RA-negative fraction. Receptor source: a man between 18 and 35 years old in good health. Some clones in this sample may be carry-over from other donors' samples.

The chain carries TRBV28 and TRBJ1-2; 9 bases agree with TRBD1. This CDR3 region has 13 residues. Trimming took 6 bases from V and 7 from J; bases not matched to a gene: 6. Germline-derived CDR1 and CDR2 are MDHEN and SYDVKM. The CDR3 loop reads CASRAPGQGGYTF. CDR3 sequence (DNA): TGTGCCAGCAGGGCCCCGGGACAGGGTGGCTACACCTTC.

The chain recombines TRBV10-3 with TRBJ1-6, with 7 positions matching TRBD1. This CDR3 is 14 amino acids long. The germline V gene has CDR1 ENHRY and CDR2 SYGVKD. Trimming took 6 bases from V and 7 from J; bases not matched to a gene: 6. In DNA form, the CDR3 reads TGTGCCATCAGCCAGGTGACAGGGAATTCACCCCTCCACTTT. Its protein is CAISQVTGNSPLHF.

Only one count was recorded for this clone. CDR3 protein: CASSLGGPLRGYTF. CDR3 DNA: TGCGCCAGCAGCTTGGGTGGCCCCTTGCGTGGCTACACCTTC. The rearrangement uses TRBV5-1 and TRBJ1-2; D unclear. The CDR3 runs 14 residues. Trimming left V 0 bases short and J 7 bases short, with 13 bases between. Germline CDR1 and CDR2: SGHRS and YFSETQ.